A single sample gave rise to the 27 T cell receptor beta chains below, sequenced in a study of T-cell reconstitution after alpha-beta-depleted transplantation in children. Preparation of the TCRbeta library was carried out with unique molecular identifiers. TCRdb analysed the PCR reads with MiXCR anew, one entry per CDR3 protein. The data show hundreds of thousands of distinct CDR3 sequences, with roughly 13% seen just once and about 2.2% held by the top ten. The specimen comprised PBMCs, mostly from graft donor cells, sampled 360 days after TCRalphabeta/CD19-depleted stem cell transplant. These receptors were obtained from a male patient under 18 who had a stem cell transplant for acute myeloid leukemia, so the T cells may come from the graft donor.

This clonotype was seen more than once but under ten times. The rearrangement joins TRBV3-1 to TRBJ2-5; possible D gene TRBD2, 5 bases. CDR1 LGHDT and CDR2 YNNKEL come from the germline V gene (reference sequence). The CDR3 is made up of 14 amino acids. Trimming pared 1 base from V and 1 base from J, leaving 7 bases between. The CDR3 DNA reads TGTGCCAGCAGCCAAGCGGACTTCCAAGAGACCCAGTACTTC. Translating gives CASSQADFQETQYF.

This clonotype was picked up many times. The junction departs from germline at one end; a sequencing error may be responsible. This rearrangement joins TRBV19 to TRBJ2-1; no firm D call. The CDR3 is made up of 14 amino acids. Germline loops: CDR1 LNHDA, CDR2 SQIVND (reference sequence). The CDR3 spells CASQVTLSFNEQFF. Written as DNA, the CDR3 is TGTGCCAGCCAAGTCACCCTTTCCTTCAATGAGCAGTTCTTC.

This clonotype was seen many times. CDR3 sequence: CVGGTDTQYF. CDR3 coding DNA: TGCGTCGGGGGCACAGATACGCAGTATTTT. The chain couples TRBV29-1 to TRBJ2-3; D is perhaps TRBD2 (5 bases). From germline, CDR1 is SQVTM and CDR2 ANQGSEA. The CDR3 is 10 residues long.

The sample holds a few counts of this clonotype. V is TRBV5-1 and J is TRBJ1-1; perhaps TRBD1 as D (5 bases). The CDR3 spans 15 residues. Germline V gene lookup returns CDR1 SGHRS and CDR2 YFSETQ. Trimming took 0 bases from V and 1 from J, leaving 10 bases between them. CDR3 amino acids: CASSLAPGQNTEAFF. In DNA, the CDR3 is TGCGCCAGCAGCTTGGCACCCGGACAGAACACTGAAGCTTTCTTT.

This clonotype was detected a few times. This CDR3 reads CSARFLAGRLFF. CDR3 nucleotide sequence: TGCAGTGCTAGGTTCCTAGCGGGAAGACTGTTCTTC. This rearrangement joins TRBV20-1 to TRBJ2-1, with 9 bases aligning to TRBD2. Germline V CDR1 and CDR2: DFQATT, SNEGSKA (reference sequence). This CDR3 is 12 amino acids long. The J segment lost 15 bases and the V segment lost 3 bases, leaving 9 bases of the junction unmatched.

The CDR3 reads CASSQNYNEQFF. CDR3 in DNA: TGCGCCAGCAGCCAGAACTACAATGAGCAGTTCTTC. The rearrangement uses TRBV4-3 and TRBJ2-1; D gene ambiguous. CDR3 length equals 12 residues. Germline CDR1 and CDR2: LGHNA and YSLEER. V dropped 3 bases and J dropped 3 bases, with 3 bases sitting between them.

The chain is built from TRBV18 and TRBJ2-7; TRBD1 matches 9 bases. There are 17 residues in the CDR3. V lost 1 base, J lost 5 bases, and 12 bases stayed unmatched. In germline, CDR1 is KGHSH, CDR2 LQKENI. As DNA, the CDR3 is TGTGCCAGCTCACCACAATTGACAACAGGGGGCTGGAACGAGCAGTACTTC. It codes for CASSPQLTTGGWNEQYF. The full variable domain, rest sourced from reference TRBV18 and TRBJ2-7, is NAGVMQNPRHLVRRRGQEARLRCSPMKGHSHVYWYRQLPEEGLKFMVYLQKENIIDESGMPKERFSAEFPKEGPSILRIQQVVRGDSAAYFCASSPQLTTGGWNEQYFGPGTRLTVT.

This clonotype turned up a few times. This rearrangement joins TRBV6-1 to TRBJ2-3; TRBD2 agrees at 9 bases. Germline trimming cut 2 bases from V and 6 bases from J; bases unmatched to any gene: 3. Germline V gene data show CDR1 as MNHNS and CDR2 as SASEGT. There are 14 residues in the CDR3. CDR3 amino acids: CASSELAGMDTQYF. CDR3 in DNA: TGTGCCAGCAGTGAACTAGCGGGAATGGATACGCAGTATTTT.

This clonotype was found a few times. The chain has TRBV9 and TRBJ2-4, with D possibly matching TRBD2 (5 bases). This CDR3 has 14 amino acids. V was cut by 0 bases and J by 6 bases, with 10 bases left in between. Germline loops: CDR1 SGDLS, CDR2 YYNGEE. CDR3 loop: CASSVGGPRNIQYF. The DNA of the CDR3 is TGTGCCAGCAGCGTAGGAGGGCCGAGAAACATTCAGTACTTC. Supplemented by reference TRBV9 and TRBJ2-4, the full variable domain reads DSGVTQTPKHLITATGQRVTLRCSPRSGDLSVYWYQQSLDQGLQFLIQYYNGEERAKGNILERFSAQQFPDLHSELNLSSLELGDSALYFCASSVGGPRNIQYFGAGTRLSVL.

The genes are TRBV25-1 and TRBJ1-4; D unresolved. The V end lost 1 base, the J end lost 4 bases, and 10 bases lay between the germline ends. The CDR3 extends over 15 amino acids. The germline gives CDR1 MGHDK, CDR2 SYGVNS. In DNA form, the CDR3 reads TGTGCCAGCAGTGAATCGTGGCAGATTAATGAAAAACTGTTTTTT. Its protein product is CASSESWQINEKLFF.

This clonotype was seen repeatedly, ten times or more. The chain combines TRBV5-1 with TRBJ1-2; D call uncertain. Germline V lookup: CDR1 SGHRS, CDR2 YFSETQ. The CDR3 runs 17 residues. Trimming took off 1 base at V and 8 bases at J, with 24 bases between the two ends. The CDR3 DNA reads TGCGCCAGCAGCTTGTCCGGACGGAGGGATTCACTATACGGCTACACCTTC. Protein: CASSLSGRRDSLYGYTF.

This clonotype was observed a few times. This chain uses TRBV5-6 with TRBJ2-4; no reliable D call. Germline V gene lookup returns CDR1 SGHDT and CDR2 YYEEEE. Trimming cost V 2 bases and J 3 bases, with 9 bases left between them. The CDR3 contains 14 residues. This chain's CDR3 is CASSFRPGKNIQYF. The CDR3 DNA follows: TGTGCCAGCAGCTTCCGTCCCGGCAAAAACATTCAGTACTTC.

The V call is TRBV5-4, the J call TRBJ2-7; 7 bases map to TRBD1. The CDR3 spans 14 residues. The V gene's germline CDR1 is SGHNT and CDR2 YYREEE (reference sequence). After removal of 2 bases from V and 2 bases from J, the junction contained 4 bases not matched to a gene. The CDR3 sequence: CASSLQGTPYEQYF. The CDR3 region has the DNA TGTGCCAGCAGCTTACAGGGGACCCCCTACGAGCAGTACTTC.

This clonotype has just a few counts. Germline is not matched at one junction end, which may reflect a read error. The gene calls are TRBV12-3 or TRBV12-4 and TRBJ2-3, with D perhaps assigned TRBD1 or TRBD2 (6 bases each). This CDR3 is 13 amino acids long. CDR3 in DNA: TGTGCCAGCAGTACACCGTCGGGGGCGACAATGGATTTT. It translates to CASSTPSGATMDF.

This clonotype was observed at least ten times. The CDR3 DNA reads as TGTGCCAGCAGCTGGGGAGGAGATACGCAGTATTTT. Its translation: CASSWGGDTQYF. The chain uses TRBV11-3 and TRBJ2-3; weak D call: TRBD2 (6 bases). CDR1 and CDR2 from the germline V gene are SGHNT and YENEEA. The CDR3 sequence is 12 residues long. V was pared by 4 bases and J by 5 bases, with 7 bases between.

This clonotype turned up a few times. The rearrangement joins TRBV20-1 to TRBJ2-5; D might be TRBD1 (6 bases). The V gene's germline CDR1 is DFQATT and CDR2 SNEGSKA (reference sequence). There are 13 residues in the CDR3. The germline V and J ends were trimmed by 6 bases and 4 bases, with 15 bases remaining between them. CDR3 sequence: CSAAGGRAETQYF. In nucleotides, the CDR3 is TGCAGTGCGGCTGGGGGCAGGGCAGAGACCCAGTACTTC.

There are many counts of this clonotype. The chain couples TRBV12-3 or TRBV12-4 to TRBJ2-1, with 7 bases aligning to TRBD1. The V segment lost 1 base and the J segment 8 bases; nucleotides outside the gene matches: 2. The length of the CDR3 is 13 residues. CDR3 amino acids: CASSLGQGYEQFF. For the CDR3, the DNA is TGTGCCAGCAGTTTAGGACAGGGCTATGAGCAGTTCTTC.

The table lists this clonotype with a few counts. The V and J genes are TRBV18 and TRBJ2-7, with TRBD1 as a possible D gene (5 bases). Germline values: CDR1 KGHSH, CDR2 LQKENI. The CDR3 consists of 12 residues. V dropped 5 bases and J dropped 7 bases, with 12 bases sitting between them. The CDR3 spells CASSATEGEQYF. The CDR3 DNA sequence: TGTGCCAGCTCAGCGACAGAAGGAGAGCAGTACTTC.

Notes on this clonotype: Compared with germline, one end of the junction differs, possibly owing to a read error. Here the CDR3 reads CSVRGQRVKSYNEQFF. The CDR3 DNA sequence: TGCAGTGTTAGAGGCCAGAGGGTGAAATCCTACAATGAGCAGTTCTTC. This chain uses TRBV20-1 with TRBJ2-1; the D gene is possibly TRBD2 (5 bases). The CDR3 loop spans 16 amino acids. Germline V lookup: CDR1 DFQATT, CDR2 SNEGSKA (reference sequence).

The chain has TRBV10-3 and TRBJ1-1; D might be TRBD1 (5 bases). Germline CDR1 is ENHRY and CDR2 is SYGVKD. The CDR3 spans 14 residues. Trimming stripped 0 bases from V and 6 bases from J, with 11 bases between. In DNA form, the CDR3 reads TGTGCCATCAGTGAGTCACAACCGGGGGCTGAAGCTTTCTTT. It specifies CAISESQPGAEAFF.

The chain links TRBV6-1 to TRBJ2-4; D not resolved. V was clipped by 2 bases and J by 6 bases, with 8 bases between them. The germline V gene encodes CDR1 MNHNS and CDR2 SASEGT. The CDR3 length is 13 residues. CDR3 DNA: TGTGCCAGCAGTGAATGGCAGTTAAACATTCAGTACTTC. This gives the protein CASSEWQLNIQYF.

There are many counts of this clonotype. The chain couples TRBV29-1 to TRBJ2-1; 11 bases are a match to TRBD2. The V gene's germline CDR1 is SQVTM and CDR2 ANQGSEA. V lost 6 bases and J lost 7; bases outside the gene matches: 14. The CDR3 loop spans 16 amino acids. CDR3 nucleotide sequence: TGCAGCGTCCAGTCATTAACTAGCGGGAGTTCAAATGAGCAGTTCTTC. It codes for CSVQSLTSGSSNEQFF.

The CDR3 reads CASSLPYRDRRADTQYF. The CDR3 region has the DNA TGCGCCAGCAGCTTACCTTACCGGGACAGGCGCGCAGATACGCAGTATTTT. This chain connects TRBV5-1 to TRBJ2-3; TRBD1 aligns across 8 bases. The junction had 12 bases not matched to a gene; V was cut back by 2 bases and J by 4 bases. The germline gives CDR1 SGHRS, CDR2 YFSETQ. This CDR3 is 17 amino acids long.

This chain links TRBV5-1 with TRBJ2-7, with a tentative D call TRBD2 (5 bases). The V gene lost 4 bases and the J gene lost 1 base, with 12 bases spanning the gap. This CDR3 is built from 14 residues. The germline V gene has CDR1 SGHRS and CDR2 YFSETQ. The DNA of the CDR3 is TGCGCCAGCAGCGGGTCCGAGGGATCCTACGAGCAGTACTTC. Its translation: CASSGSEGSYEQYF.

The chain links TRBV5-1 to TRBJ2-5; maybe TRBD2 (5 bases). V lost 1 base and J 4 bases, leaving 14 bases between the germline ends. CDR3 size: 15 residues. Germline V gene lookup returns CDR1 SGHRS and CDR2 YFSETQ. Here the CDR3 DNA reads TGCGCCAGCAGCTTGAACGTGGACTCCCCAGAGACCCAGTACTTC. Its protein is CASSLNVDSPETQYF.

This clonotype turned up a few times. The chain is built from TRBV29-1 and TRBJ2-5, with D unresolved. CDR1 is SQVTM and CDR2 is ANQGSEA in the germline V gene. V was pared by 4 bases and J by 5 bases, with 26 bases between. The CDR3 runs to 17 residues. CDR3: CSVVPDPGRALRETQYF. CDR3 in DNA: TGCAGCGTTGTCCCTGACCCTGGACGGGCCCTTCGGGAGACCCAGTACTTC.

This clonotype was found a few times. V gene TRBV10-2 combines with J gene TRBJ2-5; 11 nucleotides line up with TRBD2. The V gene end was trimmed by 4 bases and the J gene end by 0 bases; junction bases not matched to a gene: 7. The CDR3 is made up of 17 amino acids. Germline values: CDR1 WSHSY, CDR2 SAAADI. The CDR3 bases are TGCGCCAGCAGTGGCCCGACTAGCGGGGTGTACCAAGAGACCCAGTACTTC. This sequence encodes CASSGPTSGVYQETQYF.